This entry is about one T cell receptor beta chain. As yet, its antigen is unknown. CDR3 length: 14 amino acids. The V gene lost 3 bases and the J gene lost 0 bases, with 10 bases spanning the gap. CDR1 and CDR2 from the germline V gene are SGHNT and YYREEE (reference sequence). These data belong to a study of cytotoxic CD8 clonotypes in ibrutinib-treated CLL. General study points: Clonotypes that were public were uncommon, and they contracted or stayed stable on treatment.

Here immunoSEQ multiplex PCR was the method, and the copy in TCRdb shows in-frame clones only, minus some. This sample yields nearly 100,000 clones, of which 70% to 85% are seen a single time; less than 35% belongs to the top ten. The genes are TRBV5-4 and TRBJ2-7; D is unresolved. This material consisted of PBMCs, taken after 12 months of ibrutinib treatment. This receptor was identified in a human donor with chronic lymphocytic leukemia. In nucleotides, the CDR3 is TGTGCCAGCAGCTCGACTGGAACCTCCTACGAGCAGTACTTC. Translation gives CASSSTGTSYEQYF.